A selection of T cell receptor beta chains follows, all from one sample in a study of T cell responses to AZD1222 COVID-19 vaccine. Profiled with immunoSEQ multiplex PCR; TCRdb holds only in-frame clones, not every one. Of over 100,000 clones in the sample, around 81% were seen once. The source material was peripheral blood, sampled on day 0 of AZD1222 vaccination. All receptors derive from an adult in good health. Each CDR3 is given without its conserved first and last residue. Fields, in order: D gene, V gene, CDR3 protein. A D gene is named only where the DNA matches it firmly.

D: .; V: TRBV7-2; CDR3: ASTPQGSPDTQY
D: .; V: TRBV2; CDR3: ASRADNPGGYT
D: .; V: TRBV19; CDR3: ASSGYSGANVLT
D: .; V: TRBV5-6; CDR3: ASSSLKGDDTQY
D: .; V: TRBV28; CDR3: ASNPSQGLSSYEQY
D: TRBD1; V: TRBV4-2; CDR3: ASSVQGNSDSPLH
D: .; V: TRBV2; CDR3: ASPGDYGYT
D: TRBD1; V: TRBV3-1/TRBV3-2; CDR3: ASSQGMTGGHSPLH
D: .; V: TRBV7-2; CDR3: ASSLAPRGEQY
D: TRBD1; V: TRBV29-1; CDR3: SAGQGAQPQH
D: .; V: TRBV28; CDR3: ASSLFIPPNEQF
D: .; V: TRBV4-2; CDR3: ASSGGAAMNTEAF
D: .; V: TRBV27; CDR3: ASSRQHSNTEAF